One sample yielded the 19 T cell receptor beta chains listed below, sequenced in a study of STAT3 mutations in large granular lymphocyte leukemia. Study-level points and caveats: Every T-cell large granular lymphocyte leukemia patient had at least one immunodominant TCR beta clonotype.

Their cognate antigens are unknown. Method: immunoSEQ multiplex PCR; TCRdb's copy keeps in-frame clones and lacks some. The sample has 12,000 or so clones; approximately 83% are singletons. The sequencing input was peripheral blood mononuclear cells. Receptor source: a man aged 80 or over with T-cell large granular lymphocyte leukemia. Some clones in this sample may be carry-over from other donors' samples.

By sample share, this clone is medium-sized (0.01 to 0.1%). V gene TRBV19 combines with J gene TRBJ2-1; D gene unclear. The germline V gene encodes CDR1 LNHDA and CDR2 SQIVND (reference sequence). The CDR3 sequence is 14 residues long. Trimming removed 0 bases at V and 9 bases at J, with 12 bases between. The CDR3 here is CASSIDLGLGEQFF. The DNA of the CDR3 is TGTGCCAGTAGTATAGACCTCGGGTTGGGTGAGCAGTTCTTC.

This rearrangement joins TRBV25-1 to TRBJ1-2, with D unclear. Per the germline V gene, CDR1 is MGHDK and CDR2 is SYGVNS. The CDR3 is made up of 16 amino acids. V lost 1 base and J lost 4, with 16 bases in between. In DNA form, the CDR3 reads TGTGCCAGCAGTGAATTGTCGTCGGTGCCCGTCTATGGCTACACCTTC. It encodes CASSELSSVPVYGYTF.

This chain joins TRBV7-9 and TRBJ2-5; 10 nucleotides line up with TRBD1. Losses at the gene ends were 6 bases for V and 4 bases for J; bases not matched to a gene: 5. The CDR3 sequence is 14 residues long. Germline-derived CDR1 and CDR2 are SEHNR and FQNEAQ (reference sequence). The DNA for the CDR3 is TGTGCCAGCAGGCGATGGGACAGGGGAGAGACCCAGTACTTC. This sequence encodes CASRRWDRGETQYF.

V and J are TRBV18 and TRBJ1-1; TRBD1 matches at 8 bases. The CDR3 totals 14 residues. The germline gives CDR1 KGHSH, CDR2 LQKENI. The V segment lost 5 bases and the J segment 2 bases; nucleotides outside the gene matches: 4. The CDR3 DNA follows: TGTGCCAGCTCATCCGGGACAGGAAACACTGAAGCTTTCTTT. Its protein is CASSSGTGNTEAFF.

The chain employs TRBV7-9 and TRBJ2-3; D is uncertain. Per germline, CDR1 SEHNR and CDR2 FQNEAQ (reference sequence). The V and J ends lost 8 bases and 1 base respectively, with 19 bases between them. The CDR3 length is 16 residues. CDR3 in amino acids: CASRFGRHHRTDTQYF. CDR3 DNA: TGTGCCAGCCGATTCGGACGCCACCACCGCACAGATACGCAGTATTTT.

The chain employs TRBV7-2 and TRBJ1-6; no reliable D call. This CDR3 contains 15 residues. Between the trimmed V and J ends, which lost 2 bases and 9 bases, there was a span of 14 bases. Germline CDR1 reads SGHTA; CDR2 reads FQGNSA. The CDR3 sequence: CASSLWWQLGSPLHF. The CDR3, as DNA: TGTGCCAGCAGCTTATGGTGGCAGTTAGGTTCACCCCTCCACTTT.

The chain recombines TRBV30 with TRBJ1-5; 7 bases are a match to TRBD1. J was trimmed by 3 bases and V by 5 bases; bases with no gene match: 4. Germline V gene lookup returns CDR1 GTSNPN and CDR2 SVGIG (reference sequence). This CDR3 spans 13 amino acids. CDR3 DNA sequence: TGTGCCTGGGGGGACAGAAACAATCAGCCCCAGCATTTT. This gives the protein CAWGDRNNQPQHF.

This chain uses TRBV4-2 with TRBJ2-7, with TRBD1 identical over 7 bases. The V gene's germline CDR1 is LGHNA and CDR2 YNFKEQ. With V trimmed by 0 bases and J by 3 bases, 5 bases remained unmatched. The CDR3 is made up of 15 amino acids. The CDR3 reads CASSQDNAGGYEQYF. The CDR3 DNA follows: TGTGCCAGCAGCCAAGATAACGCAGGGGGCTACGAGCAGTACTTC.

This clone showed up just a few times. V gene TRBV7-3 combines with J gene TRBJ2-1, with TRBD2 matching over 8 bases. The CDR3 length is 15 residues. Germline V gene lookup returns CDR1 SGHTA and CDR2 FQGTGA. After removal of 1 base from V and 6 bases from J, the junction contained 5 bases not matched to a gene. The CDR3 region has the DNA TGTGCCAGCAGCTTAAACGGGGGGGCATTCAATGAGCAGTTCTTC. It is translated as CASSLNGGAFNEQFF.

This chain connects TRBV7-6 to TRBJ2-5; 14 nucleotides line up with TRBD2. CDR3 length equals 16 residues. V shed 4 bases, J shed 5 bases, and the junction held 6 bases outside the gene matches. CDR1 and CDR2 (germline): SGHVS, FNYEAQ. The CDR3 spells CASSSRLAGGVETQYF. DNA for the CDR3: TGTGCCAGCAGCTCCCGACTAGCGGGGGGGGTTGAGACCCAGTACTTC.

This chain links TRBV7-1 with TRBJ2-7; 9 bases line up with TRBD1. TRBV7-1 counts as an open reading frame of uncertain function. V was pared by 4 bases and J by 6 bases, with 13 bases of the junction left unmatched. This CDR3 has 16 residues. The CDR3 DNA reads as TGTGCCAGCAGCTTAGTCGGGACAGGGCCCGGGCGCGAGCAGTACTTC. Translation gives CASSLVGTGPGREQYF.

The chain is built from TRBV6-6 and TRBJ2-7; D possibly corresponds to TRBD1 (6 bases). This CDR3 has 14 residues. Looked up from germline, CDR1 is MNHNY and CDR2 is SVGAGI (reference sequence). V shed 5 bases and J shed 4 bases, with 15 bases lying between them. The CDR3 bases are TGTGCCAGCAGTACGTCCCGGGACATTTACGAGCAGTACTTC. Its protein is CASSTSRDIYEQYF.

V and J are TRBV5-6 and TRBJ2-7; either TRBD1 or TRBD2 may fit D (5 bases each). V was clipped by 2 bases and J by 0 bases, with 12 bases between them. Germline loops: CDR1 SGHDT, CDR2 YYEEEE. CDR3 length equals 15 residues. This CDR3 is CASSFLGPSSYEQYF. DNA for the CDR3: TGTGCCAGCAGCTTTTTGGGACCGAGCTCCTACGAGCAGTACTTC.

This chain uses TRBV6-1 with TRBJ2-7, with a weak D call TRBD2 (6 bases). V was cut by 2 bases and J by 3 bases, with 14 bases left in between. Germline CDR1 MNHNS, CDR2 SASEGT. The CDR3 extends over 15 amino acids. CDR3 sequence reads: CASSEPPGSNYEQYF. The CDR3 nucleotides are TGTGCCAGCAGTGAACCGCCCGGGAGCAACTACGAGCAGTACTTC.

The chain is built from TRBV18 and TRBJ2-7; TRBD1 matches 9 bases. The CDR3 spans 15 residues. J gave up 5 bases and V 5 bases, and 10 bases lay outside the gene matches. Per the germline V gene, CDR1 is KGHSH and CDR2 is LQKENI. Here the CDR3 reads CASSKPGQGLNEQYF. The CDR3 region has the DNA TGTGCCAGCTCAAAACCGGGACAGGGTTTGAACGAGCAGTACTTC.

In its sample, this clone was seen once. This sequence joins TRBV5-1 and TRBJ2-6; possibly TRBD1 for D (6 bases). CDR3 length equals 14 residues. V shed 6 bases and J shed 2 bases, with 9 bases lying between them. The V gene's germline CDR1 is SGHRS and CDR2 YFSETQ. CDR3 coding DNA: TGCGCCAGCAAGACAGGCGCTGGGGCCAACGTCCTGACTTTC. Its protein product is CASKTGAGANVLTF. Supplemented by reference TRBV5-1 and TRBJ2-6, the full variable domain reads KAGVTQTPRYLIKTRGQQVTLSCSPISGHRSVSWYQQTPGQGLQFLFEYFSETQRNKGNFPGRFSGRQFSNSRSEMNVSTLELGDSALYLCASKTGAGANVLTFGAGSRLTVL.

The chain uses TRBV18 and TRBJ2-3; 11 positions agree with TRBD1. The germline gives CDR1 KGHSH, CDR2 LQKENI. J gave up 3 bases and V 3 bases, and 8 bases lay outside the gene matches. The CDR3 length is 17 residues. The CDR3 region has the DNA TGTGCCAGCTCACCCTCCTGGACAGGGGGCCTGACAGATACGCAGTATTTT. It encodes CASSPSWTGGLTDTQYF.

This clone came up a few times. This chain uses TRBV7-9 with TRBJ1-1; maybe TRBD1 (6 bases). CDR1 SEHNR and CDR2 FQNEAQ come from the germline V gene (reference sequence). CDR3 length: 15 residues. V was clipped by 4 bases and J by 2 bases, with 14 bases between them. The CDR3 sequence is CASSSPDRRNTEAFF. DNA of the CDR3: TGTGCCAGCAGCTCCCCTGACAGGCGTAACACTGAAGCTTTCTTT.

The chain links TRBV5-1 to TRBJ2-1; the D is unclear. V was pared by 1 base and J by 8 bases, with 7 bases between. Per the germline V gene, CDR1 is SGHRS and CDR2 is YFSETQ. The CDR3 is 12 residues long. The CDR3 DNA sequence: TGCGCCAGCAGCTTGATTCGGGATGAGCAGTTCTTC. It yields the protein CASSLIRDEQFF.